This T cell receptor (beta chain) appears in the sequencing data of a study of shared clonotypes between healthy human individuals. This table comes from immunoSEQ multiplex PCR, and its TCRdb copy is limited to in-frame clones, with some not included. The sample includes around 980,000 clones, about four fifths of them seen just once. The CDR3 sequence is 15 residues long. CDR1 SGHTA and CDR2 FQGTGA come from the germline V gene. V lost 2 bases and J 2 bases, leaving 7 bases between the germline ends. The rearrangement uses TRBV7-3 and TRBJ2-6; the D is unclear. Sequenced material: memory CD4+ T cells from PBMCs. The subset here: CD45RA-negative fraction. The receptor comes from a man aged 18 to 29 in good health. Some clones in this sample may be carry-over from other donors' samples. The CDR3 reads CASSLGYAGANVLTF. Written as DNA, the CDR3 is TGTGCCAGCAGCTTAGGGTACGCTGGGGCCAACGTCCTGACTTTC.